This TCR beta chain was profiled in a study of CD8 T cells in Susac syndrome. Germline CDR1 SQVTM, CDR2 ANQGSEA. V shed 6 bases and J shed 0 bases, with 11 bases lying between them. The length of the CDR3 is 13 residues. RNA amounts of roughly 0.5 to 1 ug underwent reverse transcription with random hexamers. TCRdb processed the immunoSEQ multiplex PCR reads anew with MiXCR; each CDR3 protein has one entry. Here the sample spans a few hundred thousand distinct CDR3 sequences, nearly 97% being singletons. The multiple sclerosis controls consisted of treatment-naive patients with relapsing-remitting disease, either stable or active.

Sequenced input: CD4+ T cells from PBMCs. The V and J genes are TRBV29-1 and TRBJ2-5; D ambiguous. The TCR was taken from a human donor with multiple sclerosis. CDR3 sequence: CSVAPVDQETQYF. The DNA of the CDR3 is TGCAGCGTGGCCCCCGTTGACCAAGAGACCCAGTACTTC.